The clone carrying this TCR beta chain has ten or more counts. This record comes from a study of Graves' ophthalmopathy and Graves' hyperthyroidism. Amplified TCR beta CDR3 regions were obtained using RNA transcripts as template. The first round was an RT-PCR with HTBI primers, and the second round was a multiplex PCR. Each CDR3 protein is one row after TCRdb ran MiXCR on the multiplex PCR reads. Of a few hundred thousand distinct CDR3 sequences detected, approximately 18% appear once; the ten largest clones hold roughly 2.4%. Germline assignment: CDR1 MDHEN and CDR2 SYDVKM. V was shortened by 1 base and J by 5 bases, with 11 bases between the two germline ends. The CDR3 covers 14 residues. The stable label applied to hyperthyroidism with no ophthalmopathy within 18 months of follow-up. The authors enrolled newly diagnosed hyperthyroidism patients aged 18 to 65 with under 2 months' duration. The PBMCs used were ones drawn from about 9.3 ml of fresh peripheral blood.

The sample was peripheral blood. This TCR came from an adult woman with stable Graves' hyperthyroidism. The chain carries TRBV28 and TRBJ2-5; no clear D gene. Here the CDR3 reads CASSLSIMRETQYF. CDR3 sequence (DNA): TGTGCCAGCAGTTTATCGATTATGCGGGAGACCCAGTACTTC.